These 13 T cell receptor beta chains came from one sample sequenced in a study of T cell responses to AZD1222 COVID-19 vaccine. Only in-frame clones appear in the TCRdb table, and some are missing; sequencing was by immunoSEQ multiplex PCR. The top ten clones hold roughly 1.4% of a sample with 100,000 or so clones, about 86% of them seen once. The sequences come from peripheral blood, collected on day 0 of AZD1222 vaccination. The source is an adult in good health.

The chain couples TRBV28 to TRBJ1-1; weak D call: TRBD1 (6 bases). The V gene's germline CDR1 is MDHEN and CDR2 SYDVKM. Trimming took 7 bases from V and 2 from J, leaving 14 bases between them. The CDR3 covers 14 residues. CDR3 in amino acids: CASTGGTINTEAFF. The CDR3 DNA follows: TGTGCCAGCACCGGGGGCACCATTAACACTGAAGCTTTCTTT.

The chain employs TRBV27 and TRBJ2-3; D unclear. The V end was cut by 3 bases, the J end by 0 bases, with 4 bases between. Germline V lookup: CDR1 MNHEY, CDR2 SMNVEV (reference sequence). The CDR3 extends over 13 amino acids. CDR3 DNA: TGTGCCAGCAGTTTTCTCAGCACAGATACGCAGTATTTT. This gives the protein CASSFLSTDTQYF.

This chain joins TRBV7-9 and TRBJ2-1; TRBD1 agrees at 8 bases. Germline CDR1 and CDR2: SEHNR and FQNEAQ (reference sequence). V dropped 5 bases and J dropped 4; count of bases not matched to a gene: 1. The CDR3 is 13 amino acids. CDR3 bases: TGTGCCAGCAGCCACAGGGGGTACAATGAGCAGTTCTTC. Amino acid sequence: CASSHRGYNEQFF. Variable domain in full (rest from reference TRBV7-9 and TRBJ2-1): DTGVSQNPRHKITKRGQNVTFRCDPISEHNRLYWYRQTLGQGPEFLTYFQNEAQLEKSRLLSDRFSAERPKGSFSTLEIQRTEQGDSAMYLCASSHRGYNEQFFGPGTRLTVL.

The genes are TRBV18 and TRBJ2-1, with 13 bases matching TRBD2. This CDR3 spans 17 amino acids. V shed 3 bases and J 6 bases; nucleotides not matched to a gene: 8. Germline values: CDR1 KGHSH, CDR2 LQKENI. As DNA, the CDR3 is TGTGCCAGCTCACCGAACGGGGGGACTAGCGGGACCAATGAGCAGTTCTTC. Translating it yields CASSPNGGTSGTNEQFF.

Only one count was recorded for this clone. This sequence joins TRBV30 and TRBJ1-2, with D unclear. The CDR3 is made up of 15 amino acids. V dropped 2 bases and J dropped 3 bases, with 16 bases sitting between them. Germline CDR1 is GTSNPN and CDR2 is SVGIG (reference sequence). The DNA of the CDR3 is TGTGCCTGGAGTAACCCCCGACGGGCTGACTATGGCTACACCTTC. Its protein is CAWSNPRRADYGYTF.

The chain uses TRBV27 and TRBJ2-3, with TRBD2 matching 8 bases. The CDR3 is 17 amino acids. Looked up from germline, CDR1 is MNHEY and CDR2 is SMNVEV (reference sequence). V gave up 3 bases and J gave up 0 bases; unmatched junction bases: 8. The CDR3, as DNA: TGTGCCAGCAGTTTTGAGACCGGGAGGGCTAGCACAGATACGCAGTATTTT. Translation gives CASSFETGRASTDTQYF.

The chain uses TRBV28 and TRBJ2-7, with D tentatively TRBD1 (6 bases). The CDR3 sequence is 12 residues long. Trimming left V 8 bases short and J 1 base short, with 9 bases between. Germline V gene lookup returns CDR1 MDHEN and CDR2 SYDVKM. In nucleotides, the CDR3 is TGTGCCAGCCGTGGACAGTCCTACGAGCAGTACTTC. This encodes CASRGQSYEQYF.

The CDR3 reads CASSQVLTGGTEAFF. CDR3 sequence (DNA): TGTGCCAGCAGCCAAGTTCTGACAGGGGGTACTGAAGCTTTCTTT. This chain uses TRBV3-1 (or the pseudogene TRBV3-2) with TRBJ1-1; 9 bases are a match to TRBD1. The germline V gene has CDR1 LGHDT and CDR2 YNNKEL (reference sequence). The trim removed 1 base at V and 5 bases at J, leaving 5 bases unmatched. This CDR3 has 15 amino acids.

This chain links TRBV3-1 (or the pseudogene TRBV3-2) with TRBJ1-2; no clear D. CDR3 length: 13 residues. Germline V gives CDR1 LGHDT, CDR2 YNNKEL (reference sequence). The V and J ends lost 7 bases and 4 bases respectively, with 13 bases between them. The CDR3 reads CASNSGFGYGYTF. CDR3 nucleotide sequence: TGTGCCAGCAACTCGGGATTTGGCTATGGCTACACCTTC.

The rearrangement links TRBV11-2 to TRBJ2-2; D not resolved. V was pared by 0 bases and J by 1 base, with 9 bases between. Germline CDR1 SGHAT, CDR2 FQNNGV. The CDR3 sequence is 16 residues long. This CDR3 is CASSLDLGWNTGELFF. CDR3 DNA: TGTGCCAGCAGCTTAGATCTGGGCTGGAACACCGGGGAGCTGTTTTTT.

This clone occurred once. This chain joins TRBV6-2 or TRBV6-3 and TRBJ1-4; D is ambiguous. V lost 0 bases to trimming and J lost 7 bases, with 15 bases between them. This CDR3 comprises 16 residues. Germline V CDR1 and CDR2: MNHEY, SVGEGT. The CDR3 loop is CASSYSNTGYGEKLFF. In DNA, the CDR3 is TGTGCCAGCAGTTACTCGAACACGGGTTATGGTGAAAAACTGTTTTTT.

The chain links TRBV18 to TRBJ2-3, with D tentatively TRBD1 or TRBD2 (5 bases each). The length of the CDR3 is 17 residues. Trimming removed 0 bases at V and 6 bases at J, with 19 bases between. Germline CDR1 KGHSH, CDR2 LQKENI. The CDR3 DNA is TGTGCCAGCTCACCACCGCAACGGGACGGGGATAGGGATACGCAGTATTTT. This translates into CASSPPQRDGDRDTQYF.

The chain combines TRBV5-4 with TRBJ1-6; 7 positions agree with TRBD1. Germline V lookup: CDR1 SGHNT, CDR2 YYREEE (reference sequence). V dropped 2 bases and J dropped 10; count of bases not matched to a gene: 6. This CDR3 spans 14 amino acids. CDR3 bases: TGTGCCAGCAGCTTAGGGGGCGAGGTATCACCCCTCCACTTT. Amino acid sequence: CASSLGGEVSPLHF.